This T cell receptor (beta chain) was identified during a study of blood T cell repertoires in COVID-19. As for the study in general: Samples taken during acute and convalescent COVID-19 were collected in the United States, Italy and Spain. PBMCs, B-cell-depleted T cells, or T cells provided the cDNA or gDNA that made up the material.

Those enrolled in Seattle joined during active infection and were followed longitudinally afterward. This CDR3 is 13 amino acids long. CDR1 and CDR2 (germline): PRHDT, FYEKMQ (reference sequence). Trimming cost V 5 bases and J 4 bases; bases outside gene matches: 2. As originally analysed: Amplification of reference gene primers was used by the study to estimate nucleated cell counts. Using immunoSEQ multiplex PCR, the repertoire was profiled, and TCRdb retains in-frame clones only, with some absent. D and trimming were read from the DNA, whereas the V and J calls and clone size are those reported in that table. This sample has approximately 500,000 clones, with roughly 89% found just once.

V and J are TRBV13 and TRBJ2-7, with 10 nucleotides matching TRBD2. The sample consisted of peripheral blood. The sequence was obtained from a man between 18 and 35 years old with COVID-19, enrolled during active disease. This CDR3 is CASSTTSGYEQYF. The CDR3 region has the DNA TGTGCCAGCAGCACGACTAGCGGGTACGAGCAGTACTTC.